This TCR beta chain was recovered during a study of blood T cell repertoires in COVID-19. Background on the study: The United States, Italy and Spain supplied acute and convalescent COVID-19 samples.

The CDR3 consists of 14 residues. The germline CDR1 and CDR2 sequences are LNHDA and SQIVND (reference sequence). V gave up 4 bases and J gave up 5 bases; unmatched junction bases: 5. TCRdb's copy holds only in-frame clones and misses some; the assay was immunoSEQ multiplex PCR. The sample has some 150,000 clones, approximately 80% seen once. This rearrangement joins TRBV19 to TRBJ2-3, with TRBD1 matching 8 bases. This TCR derives from a woman of 80 years or more in a cohort sampled during active or convalescent COVID-19. The sample was peripheral blood. CDR3 DNA sequence: TGTGCCAGTAGTACAGGACAGGGTGGAGATACGCAGTATTTT. Its translation is CASSTGQGGDTQYF.